A selection of T cell receptor beta chains follows, all from one sample in a study of blood T cell repertoires in COVID-19. Assay: immunoSEQ multiplex PCR; the TCRdb copy retains only in-frame clones and omits some. This sample yields over 200,000 clones, of which roughly 84% are seen a single time; approximately 7.3% belongs to the top ten. The sample taken for sequencing was PBMCs or T cells enriched from blood (not recorded which). The origin of the receptors is a woman aged 40 to 50 who had recovered from COVID-19. The CDR3 runs from the conserved cysteine through the conserved F or W.

J	V	CDR3
TRBJ1-4	TRBV9	CASSVDGGRNEKLFF
TRBJ2-2	TRBV9	CASSPQGANKNTGELFF
TRBJ2-2	TRBV30	CAWNHAGRYTGELFF
TRBJ2-3	TRBV18	CASSPPGQGTDTQYF
TRBJ1-2	TRBV5-1	CASSQPAGQGMRGYTF
TRBJ1-2	TRBV5-4	CASSLESSSWYGYTF
TRBJ2-2	TRBV5-1	CASTRVPGHDTGELFF
TRBJ2-7	TRBV7-2	CASSPGTSGIIFYEQYF
TRBJ1-1	TRBV12-3/TRBV12-4	CASTAIGDEAFF
TRBJ2-5	TRBV29-1	CSVEEANQETQYF
TRBJ2-1	TRBV4-1	CASSQLGLAGAGEQFF
TRBJ2-1	TRBV9	CASSTPGTGRSEQFF
TRBJ1-6	TRBV27	CASARRDVVSPLHF
TRBJ1-2	TRBV27	CASRTGPNYGYTF
TRBJ1-2	TRBV19	CATLGTGPRGYGYTF